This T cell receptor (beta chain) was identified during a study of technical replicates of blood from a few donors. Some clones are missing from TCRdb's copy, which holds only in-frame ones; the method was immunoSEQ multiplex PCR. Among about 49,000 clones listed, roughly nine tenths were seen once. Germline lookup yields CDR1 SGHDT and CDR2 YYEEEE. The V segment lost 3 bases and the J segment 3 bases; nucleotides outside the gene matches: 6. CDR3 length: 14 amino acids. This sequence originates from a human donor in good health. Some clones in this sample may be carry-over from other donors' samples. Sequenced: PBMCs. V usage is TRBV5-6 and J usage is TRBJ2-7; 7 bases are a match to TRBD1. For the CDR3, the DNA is TGTGCCAGCAGCTCACCGGGACAGTACTACGAGCAGTACTTC. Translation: CASSSPGQYYEQYF. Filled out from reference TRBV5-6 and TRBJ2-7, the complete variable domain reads DAGVTQSPTHLIKTRGQQVTLRCSPKSGHDTVSWYQQALGQGPQFIFQYYEEEERQRGNFPDRFSGHQFPNYSSELNVNALLLGDSALYLCASSSPGQYYEQYFGPGTRLTVT.